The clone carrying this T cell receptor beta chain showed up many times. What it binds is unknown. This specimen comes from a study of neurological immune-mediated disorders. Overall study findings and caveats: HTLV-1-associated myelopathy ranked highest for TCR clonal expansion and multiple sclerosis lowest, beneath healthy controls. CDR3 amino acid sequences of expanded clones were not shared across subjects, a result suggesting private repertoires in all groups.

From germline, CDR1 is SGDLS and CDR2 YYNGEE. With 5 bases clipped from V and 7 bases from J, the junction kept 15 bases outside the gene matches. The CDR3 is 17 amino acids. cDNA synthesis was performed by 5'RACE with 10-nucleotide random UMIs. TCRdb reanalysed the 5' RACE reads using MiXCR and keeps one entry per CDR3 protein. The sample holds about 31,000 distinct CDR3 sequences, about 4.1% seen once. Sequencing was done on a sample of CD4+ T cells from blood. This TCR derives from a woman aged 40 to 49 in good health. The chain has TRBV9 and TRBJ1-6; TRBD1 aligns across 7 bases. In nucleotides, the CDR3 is TGTGCCAGCAGTCCGGACCCTTCGACAGGGACAAATTCACCCCTCCACTTT. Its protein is CASSPDPSTGTNSPLHF. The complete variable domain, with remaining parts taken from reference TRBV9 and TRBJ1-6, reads DSGVTQTPKHLITATGQRVTLRCSPRSGDLSVYWYQQSLDQGLQFLIQYYNGEERAKGNILERFSAQQFPDLHSELNLSSLELGDSALYFCASSPDPSTGTNSPLHFGNGTRLTVT.